Presented here are 25 T cell receptor beta chains from one specimen sequenced in a study of shared T cell receptors in the human thymus. TCRdb keeps only in-frame clones here, not all; method: immunoSEQ multiplex PCR. The table has almost 550,000 clones, approximately 78% seen once. These same records also appear under a second study, on human thymus T cells.

Sequenced sample: thymocytes. All receptors derive from a boy in the first two years of life with a congenital heart defect.

This clone has only one observation. V gene TRBV19 combines with J gene TRBJ2-7; TRBD1 matches 7 bases. Germline values: CDR1 LNHDA, CDR2 SQIVND (reference sequence). Trimming at V came to 3 bases and at J to 1 base, leaving 9 bases not matched to a gene. This CDR3 contains 16 residues. In DNA, the CDR3 is TGTGCCAGTAGTATTTTCGCGACAGGGAGATCCTACGAGCAGTACTTC. The encoded protein is CASSIFATGRSYEQYF. The full variable domain, in which reference TRBV19 and TRBJ2-7 provide the parts outside the CDR3, is DGGITQSPKYLFRKEGQNVTLSCEQNLNHDAMYWYRQDPGQGLRLIYYSQIVNDFQKGDIAEGYSVSREKKESFPLTVTSAQKNPTAFYLCASSIFATGRSYEQYFGPGTRLTVT.

This chain connects TRBV18 to TRBJ1-3; 8 bases map to TRBD1. Germline trimming cut 6 bases from V and 2 bases from J; bases unmatched to any gene: 6. CDR3 length equals 15 residues. Germline V gene sequence: CDR1 KGHSH, CDR2 LQKENI. CDR3 bases: TGTGCCAGCTCTCGCGGACAGGGCGCTGGAAACACCATATATTTT. Translated: CASSRGQGAGNTIYF.

The chain couples TRBV27 to TRBJ1-5; 8 bases agree with TRBD1. This CDR3 is 14 amino acids long. Germline V CDR1 and CDR2: MNHEY, SMNVEV (reference sequence). V gave up 6 bases and J gave up 4 bases; unmatched junction bases: 5. This chain's CDR3 is CASSPGQENQPQHF. CDR3 nucleotide sequence: TGTGCCAGCAGCCCGGGACAGGAAAATCAGCCCCAGCATTTT.

The chain joins TRBV5-1 to TRBJ2-2; 10 bases map to TRBD1. The V gene end was trimmed by 4 bases and the J gene end by 3 bases; junction bases not matched to a gene: 9. Germline V gene sequence: CDR1 SGHRS, CDR2 YFSETQ. The CDR3 has 17 amino acids. The CDR3 region has the DNA TGCGCCAGCAGCGACCCGGGACAGGGGACTTACACCGGGGAGCTGTTTTTT. This sequence encodes CASSDPGQGTYTGELFF.

This clone was observed a handful of times. V is TRBV6-1 and J is TRBJ2-3, with a possible D match to TRBD1 (5 bases). The germline gives CDR1 MNHNS, CDR2 SASEGT. Trimming left V 6 bases short and J 8 bases short, with 21 bases between. The CDR3 consists of 15 residues. CDR3 DNA: TGTGCCAGCAGCCTGCCAATCTCAGGGCCCGGTACGCAGTATTTT. This encodes CASSLPISGPGTQYF.

The table lists this clone with a few counts. This chain joins TRBV18 and TRBJ2-7; D is perhaps TRBD1 (5 bases). Germline lookup yields CDR1 KGHSH and CDR2 LQKENI. The length of the CDR3 is 12 residues. V lost 8 bases and J 1 base, leaving 9 bases between the germline ends. DNA of the CDR3: TGTGCCAGCGCAGGGTTATCCTACGAGCAGTACTTC. This sequence encodes CASAGLSYEQYF.

The rearrangement links TRBV6-4 to TRBJ1-1, with 8 bases aligning to TRBD1. The V gene's germline CDR1 is MRHNA and CDR2 SNTAGT. The CDR3 loop spans 13 amino acids. V trimming: 5 bases; J trimming: 4 bases; junction bases outside the gene matches: 3. The CDR3 coding sequence is TGTGCCAGCAGTCTTACAGGGGGCACTGAAGCTTTCTTT. Protein product: CASSLTGGTEAFF.

The gene calls are TRBV10-1 and TRBJ1-5; no reliable D call. The germline V gene encodes CDR1 WNHNN and CDR2 SYGVQD (reference sequence). Trimming cost V 3 bases and J 3 bases, with 9 bases left between them. CDR3 length equals 14 residues. CDR3 sequence: CASSEGADNQPQHF. The DNA of the CDR3 is TGCGCCAGCAGTGAAGGAGCCGACAATCAGCCCCAGCATTTT.

The V call is TRBV10-3, the J call TRBJ1-1; maybe TRBD1 (5 bases). The CDR3 extends over 17 amino acids. Between the trimmed V and J ends, which lost 0 bases and 5 bases, there was a span of 19 bases. Germline-derived CDR1 and CDR2 are ENHRY and SYGVKD. CDR3 in amino acids: CAISESFGGKGRTEAFF. The CDR3 DNA reads as TGTGCCATCAGTGAGTCCTTTGGGGGGAAGGGGAGGACTGAAGCTTTCTTT.

This chain links TRBV28 with TRBJ2-1; 12 nucleotides agree with TRBD2. CDR3 size: 13 residues. The germline CDR1 and CDR2 sequences are MDHEN and SYDVKM. V lost 6 bases, J lost 9 bases, and 3 bases stayed unmatched. The CDR3 here is CASRTSGGGEQFF. The CDR3, as DNA: TGTGCCAGCAGGACTAGCGGGGGTGGTGAGCAGTTCTTC.

The rearrangement joins TRBV4-3 to TRBJ2-2, with 8 bases that match TRBD2. V gave up 1 base and J gave up 5 bases; unmatched junction bases: 24. Germline V lookup: CDR1 LGHNA, CDR2 YSLEER. This CDR3 is built from 22 residues. DNA of the CDR3: TGCGCCAGCAGCCAAGGAAACCGAGTGACTAGCGCTTCAAGGTGGGAAACCGGGGAGCTGTTTTTT. This encodes CASSQGNRVTSASRWETGELFF.

Here the CDR3 reads CATSGATSGETQYF. CDR3 DNA sequence: TGTGCCACCAGCGGCGCCACATCGGGGGAGACCCAGTACTTC. The rearrangement uses TRBV15 and TRBJ2-5, with a weak D call TRBD2 (5 bases). CDR3 size: 14 residues. The ends were cut back, 5 bases at V and 5 bases at J, with 15 bases in the middle. Germline V gene data show CDR1 as LNHNV and CDR2 as YYDKDF (reference sequence). The full variable domain, with the rest looked up from reference TRBV15 and TRBJ2-5, is DAMVIQNPRYQVTQFGKPVTLSCSQTLNHNVMYWYQQKSSQAPKLLFHYYDKDFNNEADTPDNFQSRRPNTSFCFLDIRSPGLGDTAMYLCATSGATSGETQYFGPGTRLLVL.

The chain recombines TRBV6-4 with TRBJ2-3, with D perhaps matching TRBD1 (5 bases). The V end was cut by 5 bases, the J end by 2 bases, with 11 bases between. Germline values: CDR1 MRHNA, CDR2 SNTAGT. The CDR3 is 14 residues long. CDR3 sequence: CASSNGAITDTQYF. The CDR3 nucleotides are TGTGCCAGCAGTAATGGGGCTATCACAGATACGCAGTATTTT.

About this clone itself: Other nucleotide sequences in the sample specify the same CDR3. The chain links TRBV27 to TRBJ2-7; D gene uncertain. This CDR3 is 14 amino acids long. The germline gives CDR1 MNHEY, CDR2 SMNVEV (reference sequence). V was trimmed by 2 bases and J by 1 base, leaving 9 bases between them. The CDR3 coding sequence is TGTGCCAGCAGTTTAGGCGGATCGTCCTACGAGCAGTACTTC. Translating it yields CASSLGGSSYEQYF.

The V and J genes are TRBV6-1 and TRBJ2-2; D perhaps matches TRBD2 (6 bases). The germline gives CDR1 MNHNS, CDR2 SASEGT. Trimming removed 3 bases from V and 2 bases from J, with 13 bases in between. The CDR3 length is 16 residues. CDR3 coding DNA: TGTGCCAGCAGTGAGCGCTTAGCGGCTAACACCGGGGAGCTGTTTTTT. It yields the protein CASSERLAANTGELFF.

V is TRBV27 and J is TRBJ2-1; 11 bases fit TRBD2. This CDR3 comprises 16 residues. The junction had 6 bases not matched to a gene; V was cut back by 6 bases and J by 2 bases. The germline V gene has CDR1 MNHEY and CDR2 SMNVEV (reference sequence). CDR3 DNA: TGTGCCAGCAGCCCCCCGGGACTAGCGGCCTACAATGAGCAGTTCTTC. It specifies CASSPPGLAAYNEQFF.

The table lists this clone with a few counts. V is TRBV7-2 and J is TRBJ2-2, with D perhaps matching TRBD1 (6 bases). Trimming took off 5 bases at V and 8 bases at J, with 18 bases between the two ends. CDR1 SGHTA and CDR2 FQGNSA come from the germline V gene. CDR3 length: 15 amino acids. CDR3 nucleotides: TGTGCCAGCAGCCCTAGGGACATCCCCGGAGGGGAGCTGTTTTTT. Protein: CASSPRDIPGGELFF.

J is TRBJ2-5 and V is TRBV4-1; D is perhaps TRBD2 (6 bases). Germline V CDR1 and CDR2: MGHRA, YSYEKL. Trimming left V 0 bases short and J 5 bases short, with 13 bases between. The CDR3 length is 15 residues. The CDR3 DNA reads as TGCGCCAGCAGCCAAGACACCGGGAGCGGGGAGACCCAGTACTTC. It codes for CASSQDTGSGETQYF.

The chain recombines TRBV4-1 with TRBJ1-1; tentatively, D is TRBD1 (5 bases). With 1 base removed from V and 1 base from J, the gap between germline ends came to 13 bases. Germline lookup yields CDR1 MGHRA and CDR2 YSYEKL. This CDR3 has 16 amino acids. CDR3 loop: CASSQVTGSKNTEAFF. The CDR3 nucleotides are TGCGCCAGCAGCCAAGTCACAGGCTCCAAGAACACTGAAGCTTTCTTT.

The chain joins TRBV4-1 to TRBJ2-7; a weak D match, TRBD2 (6 bases). CDR3 length equals 17 residues. Germline V gene sequence: CDR1 MGHRA, CDR2 YSYEKL. V was cut by 0 bases and J by 4 bases, with 19 bases left in between. The chain's CDR3 is CASSQDRGGALPYEQYF. The CDR3 region has the DNA TGCGCCAGCAGCCAAGATCGGGGAGGTGCCCTCCCTTACGAGCAGTACTTC.

The V call is TRBV2, the J call TRBJ1-4; TRBD1 matches at 8 bases. This CDR3 contains 15 residues. Germline CDR1 reads SNHLY; CDR2 reads FYNNEI. Trimming took 7 bases from V and 4 from J; bases not matched to a gene: 8. CDR3 nucleotide sequence: TGTGCCAGCAAGATCAACAGGGGGATTAATGAAAAACTGTTTTTT. Amino acids: CASKINRGINEKLFF.

In this sample, this clone turned up a few times. This CDR3 is CASSLESPGLAGEGYEQYF. CDR3 bases: TGTGCCAGCAGCTTGGAGTCCCCCGGACTAGCGGGAGAGGGTTACGAGCAGTACTTC. The chain joins TRBV7-2 to TRBJ2-7, with TRBD2 matching 13 bases. Germline-derived CDR1 and CDR2 are SGHTA and FQGNSA. The trim removed 3 bases at V and 4 bases at J, leaving 15 bases unmatched. CDR3 size: 19 residues.

V and J are TRBV19 and TRBJ2-1, with 9 bases lining up with TRBD1. The CDR3 contains 17 residues. V dropped 4 bases and J dropped 6; count of bases not matched to a gene: 13. CDR1 is LNHDA and CDR2 is SQIVND in the germline V gene (reference sequence). CDR3 region: CASSTTIRDRVGNEQFF. The CDR3 DNA reads TGTGCCAGTAGTACCACCATCCGGGACAGGGTAGGCAATGAGCAGTTCTTC.

The chain is built from TRBV20-1 and TRBJ2-5; D may be TRBD1 (5 bases). This CDR3 is 11 amino acids long. Trimming removed 3 bases from V and 10 bases from J, with 12 bases in between. Germline CDR1 and CDR2: DFQATT and SNEGSKA (reference sequence). CDR3: CSASALRVQYF. The CDR3 nucleotides are TGCAGTGCTAGTGCGCTCAGGGTCCAGTACTTC.

The chain employs TRBV5-1 and TRBJ2-3, with 7 positions matching TRBD2. This CDR3 is built from 15 residues. J lost 3 bases, V lost 6 bases, and 10 bases had no gene match. Germline-derived CDR1 and CDR2 are SGHRS and YFSETQ. In nucleotides, the CDR3 is TGCGCCAGCAAGTACGGGACTACGGTTACAGATACGCAGTATTTT. It yields the protein CASKYGTTVTDTQYF.